The 27 T cell receptor beta chains in this list originate from one sample, sequenced in a study of T cell responses to AZD1222 COVID-19 vaccine. Clones were sequenced by immunoSEQ multiplex PCR, and TCRdb holds only the in-frame ones, with some missing. The sample records about 60,000 clones, 70% to 90% being singletons. Material: peripheral blood, obtained 28 days after the second AZD1222 dose. The receptors were sampled from an adult who received the AZD1222 COVID-19 vaccine.

The rearrangement links TRBV28 to TRBJ2-5, with 7 bases aligning to TRBD2. With 5 bases clipped from V and 3 bases from J, the junction kept 3 bases outside the gene matches. This CDR3 has 13 residues. Per the germline V gene, CDR1 is MDHEN and CDR2 is SYDVKM. The CDR3 sequence is CASSDSGEETQYF. In nucleotides, the CDR3 is TGTGCCAGCAGTGACAGCGGGGAAGAGACCCAGTACTTC.

CDR3 DNA sequence: TGTGCCAGCAGCCGCGGACAGGGAAGATCGTACGAGCAGTACTTC. Translated: CASSRGQGRSYEQYF. V is TRBV14 and J is TRBJ2-7; 8 bases align to TRBD1. Losses at the gene ends were 4 bases for V and 4 bases for J; bases not matched to a gene: 9. This CDR3 has 15 amino acids. In germline, CDR1 is SGHDN, CDR2 FVKESK.

The chain uses TRBV29-1 and TRBJ1-2, with 9 positions matching TRBD1. Germline assignment: CDR1 SQVTM and CDR2 ANQGSEA. After removal of 5 bases from V and 4 bases from J, the junction contained 8 bases not matched to a gene. The CDR3 length is 14 residues. CDR3 region: CSVPGDRAAYGYTF. As DNA, the CDR3 is TGCAGCGTTCCGGGGGACAGGGCGGCCTATGGCTACACCTTC.

This clone was recorded a few times. One end of the junction does not line up with germline, which may come from a read error. V is TRBV11-2 and J is TRBJ1-3, with D possibly being TRBD1 (5 bases). The CDR3 extends over 12 amino acids. Germline V gives CDR1 SGHAT, CDR2 FQNNGV. CDR3 loop: CASSLGEGTRDF. The DNA of the CDR3 is TGTGCCAGCAGCTTAGGGGAGGGGACCCGGGATTTT.

The rearrangement uses TRBV18 and TRBJ1-2, with 8 bases fitting TRBD1. CDR1 is KGHSH, CDR2 LQKENI, per germline. Trimming cost V 5 bases and J 8 bases; bases outside gene matches: 10. CDR3 length equals 14 residues. The CDR3 protein is CASSSQGAPMGYTF. CDR3 nucleotide sequence: TGTGCCAGCTCATCTCAGGGGGCACCGATGGGCTACACCTTC.

This clone was detected once. The CDR3 coding sequence is TGTGCCAGCAGCTTAGGGACTTCTGCCTACGAGCAGTACTTC. Residues: CASSLGTSAYEQYF. The V gene is TRBV7-6, the J gene TRBJ2-7; D possibly corresponds to TRBD2 (5 bases). There are 14 residues in the CDR3. From germline, CDR1 is SGHVS and CDR2 FNYEAQ. Trimming pared 1 base from V and 2 bases from J, leaving 9 bases between.

The V and J genes are TRBV2 and TRBJ1-1; no reliable D call. V was clipped by 6 bases and J by 2 bases, with 10 bases between them. Germline CDR1 is SNHLY and CDR2 is FYNNEI. The CDR3 spans 13 residues. The CDR3 loop is CASSLEVNTEAFF. The CDR3 nucleotides read TGTGCCAGCAGCCTAGAAGTTAACACTGAAGCTTTCTTT.

This clone was found a few times. The chain is built from TRBV28 and TRBJ2-4; 12 nucleotides line up with TRBD2. J lost 4 bases, V lost 5 bases, and 12 bases had no gene match. Germline V gene lookup returns CDR1 MDHEN and CDR2 SYDVKM. This CDR3 spans 18 amino acids. The CDR3 nucleotides are TGTGCCAGCAGTCGCCGTGGACTAGCGGGAAATAAAAAAAACATTCAGTACTTC. Its protein is CASSRRGLAGNKKNIQYF.

Here the CDR3 reads CASTPGVYTGELFF. The CDR3 DNA sequence: TGTGCCAGCACCCCGGGGGTGTACACCGGGGAGCTGTTTTTT. The V call is TRBV28, the J call TRBJ2-2, with D possibly matching TRBD2 (6 bases). CDR1 is MDHEN, CDR2 SYDVKM, per germline. V lost 7 bases to trimming and J lost 3 bases, with 12 bases between them. The CDR3 consists of 14 residues.

The CDR3 loop is CASSVREQGSHEQYF. The CDR3 region has the DNA TGTGCCAGCAGTGTTCGGGAACAGGGTTCCCACGAGCAGTACTTC. The gene calls are TRBV6-4 and TRBJ2-7; TRBD1 might be the D (6 bases). This CDR3 region has 15 residues. V was shortened by 4 bases and J by 5 bases, with 18 bases between the two germline ends. Germline V gives CDR1 MRHNA, CDR2 SNTAGT.

The chain links TRBV7-8 to TRBJ1-3, with D hard to call. CDR1 and CDR2 (germline): SGHVS, FQNEAQ. Trimming shortened V by 7 bases and J by 2 bases, and 15 bases separated the two germline ends. The CDR3 runs 15 residues. For the CDR3, the DNA is TGTGCCAGCATTGATCGGAGGGTTACTGGAAACACCATATATTTT. Protein: CASIDRRVTGNTIYF.

This clone was picked up one time. The chain is built from TRBV14 and TRBJ1-1; perhaps TRBD1 as D (5 bases). V lost 0 bases and J lost 3, with 8 bases in between. The CDR3 spans 14 residues. Germline CDR1 reads SGHDN; CDR2 reads FVKESK. This CDR3 is CASSQDRGYTEAFF. DNA for the CDR3: TGTGCCAGCAGCCAAGATCGGGGGTACACTGAAGCTTTCTTT.

CDR3 sequence (DNA): TGTGCCAGCAGTTTGGAGGGGGCGGGAACTAATGAAAAACTGTTTTTT. Translating it yields CASSLEGAGTNEKLFF. The chain employs TRBV28 and TRBJ1-4, with TRBD1 matching over 7 bases. The length of the CDR3 is 16 residues. CDR1 and CDR2 from the germline V gene are MDHEN and SYDVKM. The V segment lost 3 bases and the J segment 1 base; nucleotides outside the gene matches: 5.

The rearrangement links TRBV19 to TRBJ2-7; 13 nucleotides line up with TRBD2. Germline V CDR1 and CDR2: LNHDA, SQIVND (reference sequence). V dropped 7 bases and J dropped 3; count of bases not matched to a gene: 3. This CDR3 is 14 amino acids long. The CDR3 DNA sequence: TGTGCCAGTAAACTAGCGGGAGGGGACTACGAGCAGTACTTC. It is translated as CASKLAGGDYEQYF.

The genes are TRBV5-6 and TRBJ2-1; no definite D call. The CDR3 has 12 amino acids. CDR1 SGHDT and CDR2 YYEEEE come from the germline V gene. V was shortened by 6 bases and J by 7 bases, with 11 bases between the two germline ends. CDR3 sequence: CASTSTSNEQFF. In DNA, the CDR3 is TGTGCCAGCACCTCCACCAGTAATGAGCAGTTCTTC.

The chain uses TRBV10-3 and TRBJ2-7; 7 bases match TRBD1. There are 15 residues in the CDR3. Looked up from germline, CDR1 is ENHRY and CDR2 is SYGVKD. The V and J ends lost 6 bases and 1 base, in that order; junction bases with no gene match: 9. CDR3 sequence reads: CAIRAAGTASYEQYF. The CDR3 DNA follows: TGTGCCATCAGGGCGGCCGGGACAGCTTCCTACGAGCAGTACTTC.

This clone was seen a single time. The chain combines TRBV14 with TRBJ1-1, with D perhaps TRBD1 (5 bases). CDR3 length equals 17 residues. Germline lookup yields CDR1 SGHDN and CDR2 FVKESK. V lost 0 bases, J lost 1 base, and 15 bases lay in between. The CDR3 bases are TGTGCCAGCAGCCAAGATATTTGGGGGGGACGGAACACTGAAGCTTTCTTT. The encoded protein is CASSQDIWGGRNTEAFF.

This CDR3 is CAVRQGDSNQPQHF. The DNA for the CDR3 is TGTGCCGTCCGACAGGGGGATAGCAATCAGCCCCAGCATTTT. The V call is TRBV7-8, the J call TRBJ1-5; 9 bases map to TRBD1. V gave up 11 bases and J gave up 0 bases; unmatched junction bases: 5. The germline gives CDR1 SGHVS, CDR2 FQNEAQ. CDR3 size: 14 residues. Drawing the rest from reference TRBV7-8 and TRBJ1-5, the complete variable domain is GAGVSQSPRYKVAKRGQDVALRCDPISGHVSLFWYQQALGQGPEFLTYFQNEAQLDKSGLPSDRFFAERPEGSVSTLKIQRTQQEDSAVYLCAVRQGDSNQPQHFGDGTRLSIL.

The sample holds a few counts of this clone. The chain uses TRBV29-1 and TRBJ2-2; D unresolved. The CDR3 sequence is 14 residues long. V lost 7 bases to trimming and J lost 1 base, with 13 bases between them. CDR1 and CDR2 (germline): SQVTM, ANQGSEA. CDR3 sequence: CSASLRQNTGELFF. CDR3 sequence (DNA): TGCAGCGCCTCGTTACGCCAGAACACCGGGGAGCTGTTTTTT.

This clone was seen more than once but under ten times. The chain uses TRBV5-1 and TRBJ2-4; TRBD2 matches at 8 bases. The CDR3 totals 16 residues. Germline V gene sequence: CDR1 SGHRS, CDR2 YFSETQ. After removal of 0 bases from V and 4 bases from J, the junction contained 6 bases not matched to a gene. The CDR3 bases are TGCGCCAGCAGCTTGGACCCCGCGGGGGGAAAAAACATTCAGTACTTC. Amino acid sequence: CASSLDPAGGKNIQYF.

The rearrangement uses TRBV5-1 and TRBJ2-1, with 12 bases that match TRBD2. V lost 4 bases and J lost 3; bases outside the gene matches: 2. The CDR3 length is 15 residues. Germline-derived CDR1 and CDR2 are SGHRS and YFSETQ. The DNA of the CDR3 is TGCGCCAGCAGCCCTAGCGGGGGGGTCTACAATGAGCAGTTCTTC. Its translation: CASSPSGGVYNEQFF.

The chain links TRBV6-4 to TRBJ2-2; no clear D. Germline loops: CDR1 MRHNA, CDR2 SNTAGT. The CDR3 totals 16 residues. V was trimmed by 7 bases and J by 5 bases, leaving 20 bases between them. The CDR3 nucleotides are TGTGCCAGCAAAAAACATACTGATAGCCCGACCGGGGAGCTGTTTTTT. Protein product: CASKKHTDSPTGELFF.

V is TRBV2 and J is TRBJ2-3, with 10 nucleotides matching TRBD1. CDR1 is SNHLY and CDR2 is FYNNEI in the germline V gene. Unmatched junction bases numbered 1, after V lost 7 bases and J lost 3 bases. The CDR3 runs 13 residues. Here the CDR3 reads CASTGQGTDTQYF. The CDR3, as DNA: TGTGCCAGCACGGGACAGGGGACAGATACGCAGTATTTT.

This chain links TRBV10-3 with TRBJ2-5; 9 bases fit TRBD1. This CDR3 spans 16 amino acids. With 0 bases clipped from V and 1 base from J, the junction kept 3 bases outside the gene matches. Germline values: CDR1 ENHRY, CDR2 SYGVKD. The CDR3 region is CAISESLTGGQETQYF. The CDR3 nucleotides are TGTGCCATCAGTGAGTCTTTGACAGGGGGCCAAGAGACCCAGTACTTC.

The chain links TRBV28 to TRBJ1-2, with 10 bases that match TRBD1. V shed 7 bases, J shed 2 bases, and the junction held 10 bases outside the gene matches. The CDR3 covers 16 residues. Looked up from germline, CDR1 is MDHEN and CDR2 is SYDVKM. CDR3 sequence: CASTLGGQGENYGYTF. The CDR3 DNA reads as TGTGCCAGCACCCTAGGCGGACAGGGGGAGAACTATGGCTACACCTTC.

This chain connects TRBV28 to TRBJ1-5; 8 positions match TRBD1. The CDR3 is 14 residues long. The ends lost 6 bases at V and 7 bases at J; junction bases unmatched: 8. CDR1 and CDR2 (germline): MDHEN, SYDVKM. In DNA, the CDR3 is TGTGCCAGCAGCTATGGACAGGGAAGGCAGCCCCAGCATTTT. This codes for CASSYGQGRQPQHF.

This clone appeared once. This chain links TRBV19 with TRBJ2-1, with 8 bases fitting TRBD2. V trimming: 5 bases; J trimming: 0 bases; junction bases outside the gene matches: 3. The germline CDR1 and CDR2 sequences are LNHDA and SQIVND (reference sequence). The CDR3 has 15 residues. The CDR3 DNA reads as TGTGCCAGTAGTGATAGCGGGAACTCCTACAATGAGCAGTTCTTC. Translated, it gives CASSDSGNSYNEQFF.